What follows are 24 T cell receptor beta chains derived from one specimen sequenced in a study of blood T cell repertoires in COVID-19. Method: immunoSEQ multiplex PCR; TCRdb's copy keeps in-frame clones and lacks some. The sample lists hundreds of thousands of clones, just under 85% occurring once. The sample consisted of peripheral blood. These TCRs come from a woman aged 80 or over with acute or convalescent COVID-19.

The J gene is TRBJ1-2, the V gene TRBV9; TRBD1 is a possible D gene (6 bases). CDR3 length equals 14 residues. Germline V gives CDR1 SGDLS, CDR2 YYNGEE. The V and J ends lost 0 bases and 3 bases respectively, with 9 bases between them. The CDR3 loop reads CASSVGQADYGYTF. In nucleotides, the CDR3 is TGTGCCAGCAGCGTAGGACAGGCCGACTATGGCTACACCTTC.

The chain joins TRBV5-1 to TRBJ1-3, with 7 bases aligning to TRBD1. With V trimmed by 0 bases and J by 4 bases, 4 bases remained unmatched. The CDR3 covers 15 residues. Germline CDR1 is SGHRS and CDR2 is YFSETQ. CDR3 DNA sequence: TGCGCCAGCAGCTTGGAGGGGGCGGAGGGAAACACCATATATTTT. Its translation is CASSLEGAEGNTIYF. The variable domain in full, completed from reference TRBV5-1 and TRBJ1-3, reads KAGVTQTPRYLIKTRGQQVTLSCSPISGHRSVSWYQQTPGQGLQFLFEYFSETQRNKGNFPGRFSGRQFSNSRSEMNVSTLELGDSALYLCASSLEGAEGNTIYFGEGSWLTVV.

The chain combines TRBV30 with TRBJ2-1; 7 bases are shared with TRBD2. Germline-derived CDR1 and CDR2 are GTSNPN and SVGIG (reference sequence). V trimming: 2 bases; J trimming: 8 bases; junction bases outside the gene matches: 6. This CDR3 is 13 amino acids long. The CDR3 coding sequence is TGTGCCTGGAGTAGACGGGGGGTGGATGAGCAGTTCTTC. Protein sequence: CAWSRRGVDEQFF.

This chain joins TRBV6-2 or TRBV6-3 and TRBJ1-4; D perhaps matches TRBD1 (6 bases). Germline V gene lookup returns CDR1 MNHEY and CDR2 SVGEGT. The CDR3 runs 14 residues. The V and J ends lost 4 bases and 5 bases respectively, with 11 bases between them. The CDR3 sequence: CASSSGQRNEKLFF. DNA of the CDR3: TGTGCCAGCAGTTCGGGACAAAGGAATGAAAAACTGTTTTTT.

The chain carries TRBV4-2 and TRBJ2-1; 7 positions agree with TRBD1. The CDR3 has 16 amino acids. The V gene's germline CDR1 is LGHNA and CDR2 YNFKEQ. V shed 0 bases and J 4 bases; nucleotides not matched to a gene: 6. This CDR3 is CASSQDPTGVYNEQFF. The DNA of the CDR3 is TGTGCCAGCAGCCAAGATCCCACAGGGGTATACAATGAGCAGTTCTTC.

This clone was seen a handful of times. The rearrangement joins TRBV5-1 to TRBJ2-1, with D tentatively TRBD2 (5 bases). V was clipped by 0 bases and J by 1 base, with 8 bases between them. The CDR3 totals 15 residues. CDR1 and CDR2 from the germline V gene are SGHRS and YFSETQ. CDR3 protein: CASSLVPGSYNEQFF. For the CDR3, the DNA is TGCGCCAGCAGCTTGGTACCGGGGTCCTACAATGAGCAGTTCTTC. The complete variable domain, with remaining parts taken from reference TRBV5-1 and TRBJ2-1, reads KAGVTQTPRYLIKTRGQQVTLSCSPISGHRSVSWYQQTPGQGLQFLFEYFSETQRNKGNFPGRFSGRQFSNSRSEMNVSTLELGDSALYLCASSLVPGSYNEQFFGPGTRLTVL.

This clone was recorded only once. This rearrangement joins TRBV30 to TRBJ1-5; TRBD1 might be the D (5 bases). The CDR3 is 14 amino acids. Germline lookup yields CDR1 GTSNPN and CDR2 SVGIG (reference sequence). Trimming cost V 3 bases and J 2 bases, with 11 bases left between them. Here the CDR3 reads CAWSRTNGNQPQHF. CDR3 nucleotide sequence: TGTGCCTGGAGCCGGACAAACGGCAATCAGCCCCAGCATTTT.

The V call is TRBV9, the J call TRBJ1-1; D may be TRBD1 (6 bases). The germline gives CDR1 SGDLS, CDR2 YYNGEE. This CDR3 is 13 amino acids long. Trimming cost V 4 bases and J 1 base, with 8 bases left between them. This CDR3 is CASSFRGNTEAFF. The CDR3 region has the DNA TGTGCCAGCAGCTTCAGGGGGAACACTGAAGCTTTCTTT.

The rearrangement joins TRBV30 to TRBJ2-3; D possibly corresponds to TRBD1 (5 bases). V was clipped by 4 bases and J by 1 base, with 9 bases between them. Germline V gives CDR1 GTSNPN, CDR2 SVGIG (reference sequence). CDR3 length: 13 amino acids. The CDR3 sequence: CAWTGKGTDTQYF. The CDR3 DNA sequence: TGTGCCTGGACAGGGAAGGGCACAGATACGCAGTATTTT.

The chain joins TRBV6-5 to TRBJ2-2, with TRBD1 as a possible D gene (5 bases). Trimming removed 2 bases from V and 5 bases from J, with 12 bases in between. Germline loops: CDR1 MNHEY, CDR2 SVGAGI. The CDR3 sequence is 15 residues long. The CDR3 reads CASSYDRGATGELFF. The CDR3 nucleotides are TGTGCCAGCAGTTACGACCGTGGGGCGACCGGGGAGCTGTTTTTT.

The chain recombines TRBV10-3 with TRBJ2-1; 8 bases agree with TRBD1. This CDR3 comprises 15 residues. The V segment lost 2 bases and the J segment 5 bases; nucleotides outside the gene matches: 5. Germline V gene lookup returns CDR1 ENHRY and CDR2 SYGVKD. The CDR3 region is CAISERTGRDNEQFF. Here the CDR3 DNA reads TGTGCCATCAGTGAGCGGACAGGGCGAGACAATGAGCAGTTCTTC.

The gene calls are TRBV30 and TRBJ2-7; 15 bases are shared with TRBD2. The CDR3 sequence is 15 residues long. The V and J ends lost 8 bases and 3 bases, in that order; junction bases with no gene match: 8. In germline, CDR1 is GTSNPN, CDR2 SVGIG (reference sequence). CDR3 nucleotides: TGTGCCGGGGGGGGGACTAGCGGGAGGAGCTACGAGCAGTACTTC. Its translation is CAGGGTSGRSYEQYF.

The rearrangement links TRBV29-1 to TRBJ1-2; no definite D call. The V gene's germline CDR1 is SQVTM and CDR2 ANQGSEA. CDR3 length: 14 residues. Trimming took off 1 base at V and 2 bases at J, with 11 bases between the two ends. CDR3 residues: CSVEGAIGNYGYTF. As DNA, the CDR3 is TGCAGCGTTGAAGGGGCCATTGGGAACTATGGCTACACCTTC. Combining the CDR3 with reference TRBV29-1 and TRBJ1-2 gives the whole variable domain SAVISQKPSRDICQRGTSLTIQCQVDSQVTMMFWYRQQPGQSLTLIATANQGSEATYESGFVIDKFPISRPNLTFSTLTVSNMSPEDSSIYLCSVEGAIGNYGYTFGSGTRLTVV.

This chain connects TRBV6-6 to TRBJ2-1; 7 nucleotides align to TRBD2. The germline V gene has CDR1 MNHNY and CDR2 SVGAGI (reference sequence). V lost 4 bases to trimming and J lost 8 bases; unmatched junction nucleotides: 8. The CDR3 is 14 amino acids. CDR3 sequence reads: CASSFALAVDEQFF. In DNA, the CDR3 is TGTGCCAGCAGTTTCGCCCTAGCGGTCGATGAGCAGTTCTTC.

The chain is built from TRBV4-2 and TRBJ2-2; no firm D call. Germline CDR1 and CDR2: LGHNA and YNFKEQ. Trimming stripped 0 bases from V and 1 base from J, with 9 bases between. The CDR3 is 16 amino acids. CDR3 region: CASSQDNYRNTGELFF. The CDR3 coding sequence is TGTGCCAGCAGCCAAGATAACTATAGGAACACCGGGGAGCTGTTTTTT.

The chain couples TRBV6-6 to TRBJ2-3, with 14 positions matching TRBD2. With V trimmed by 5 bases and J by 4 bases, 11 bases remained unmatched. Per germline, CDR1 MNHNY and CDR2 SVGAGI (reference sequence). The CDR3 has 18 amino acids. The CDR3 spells CASSLRLAGGLVADTQYF. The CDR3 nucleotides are TGTGCCAGCAGTCTCCGACTAGCGGGGGGGCTGGTCGCAGATACGCAGTATTTT.

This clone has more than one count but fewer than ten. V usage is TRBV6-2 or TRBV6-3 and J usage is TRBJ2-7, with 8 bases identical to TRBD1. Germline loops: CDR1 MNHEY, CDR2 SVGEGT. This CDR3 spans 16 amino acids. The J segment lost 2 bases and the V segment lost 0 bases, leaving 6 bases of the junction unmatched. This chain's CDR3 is CASSYSGQASAYEQYF. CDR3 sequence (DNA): TGTGCCAGCAGTTACTCGGGACAGGCCTCTGCCTACGAGCAGTACTTC.

For the CDR3, the DNA is TGTGCCAGTAGTATAGACGGACAAGGTGGCTACGAGCAGTACTTC. Translating it yields CASSIDGQGGYEQYF. J is TRBJ2-7 and V is TRBV19; perhaps TRBD1 as D (5 bases). Germline CDR1 is LNHDA and CDR2 is SQIVND (reference sequence). The CDR3 is made up of 15 amino acids. Between the trimmed V and J ends, which lost 0 bases and 3 bases, there was a span of 12 bases.

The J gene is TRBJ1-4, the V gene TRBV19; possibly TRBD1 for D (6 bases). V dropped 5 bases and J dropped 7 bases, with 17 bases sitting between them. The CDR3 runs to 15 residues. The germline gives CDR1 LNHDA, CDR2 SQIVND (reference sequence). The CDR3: CASSRGGGAGEKLFF. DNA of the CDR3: TGTGCCAGTAGTCGCGGCGGGGGGGCAGGTGAAAAACTGTTTTTT.

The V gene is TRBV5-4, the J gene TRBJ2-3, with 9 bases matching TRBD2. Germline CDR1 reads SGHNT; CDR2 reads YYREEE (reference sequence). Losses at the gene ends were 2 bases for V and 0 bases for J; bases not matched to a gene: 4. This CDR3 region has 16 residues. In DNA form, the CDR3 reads TGTGCCAGCAGCTTCGGGACTAGCAGTAGCACAGATACGCAGTATTTT. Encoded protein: CASSFGTSSSTDTQYF.

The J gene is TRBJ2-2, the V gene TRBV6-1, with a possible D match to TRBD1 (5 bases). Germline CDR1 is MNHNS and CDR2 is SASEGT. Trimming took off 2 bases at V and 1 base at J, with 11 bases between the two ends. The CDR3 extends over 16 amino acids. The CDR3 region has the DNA TGTGCCAGCAGTGAACTTGGGGCGCTGAACACCGGGGAGCTGTTTTTT. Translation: CASSELGALNTGELFF.

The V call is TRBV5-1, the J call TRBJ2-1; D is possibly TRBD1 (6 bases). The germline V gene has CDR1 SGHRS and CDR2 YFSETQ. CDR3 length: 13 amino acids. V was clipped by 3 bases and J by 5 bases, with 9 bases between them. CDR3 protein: CASSSDSDNEQFF. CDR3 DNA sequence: TGCGCCAGCAGCTCGGACAGCGACAATGAGCAGTTCTTC.

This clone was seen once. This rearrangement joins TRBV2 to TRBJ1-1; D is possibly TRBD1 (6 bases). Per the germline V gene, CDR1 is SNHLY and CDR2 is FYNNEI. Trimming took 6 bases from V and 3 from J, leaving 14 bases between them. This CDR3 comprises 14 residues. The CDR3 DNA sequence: TGTGCCAGCAGGGGGTGGACAGAAGACACTGAAGCTTTCTTT. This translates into CASRGWTEDTEAFF.

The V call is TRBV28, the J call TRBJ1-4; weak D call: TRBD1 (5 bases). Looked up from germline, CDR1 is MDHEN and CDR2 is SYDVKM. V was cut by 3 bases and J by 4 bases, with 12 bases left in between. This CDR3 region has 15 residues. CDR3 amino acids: CASSLQGTLNEKLFF. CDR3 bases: TGTGCCAGCAGTTTGCAGGGAACCCTTAATGAAAAACTGTTTTTT.